Here is one T cell receptor (beta chain) with its context. Its antigen is not identified. The sample originates from a study of lymphopenia after photon versus proton radiotherapy. Broader study findings: Post-nadir diversity loss with photons came from oligoclonal expansion, particularly CD8+ Temra cells. Under photons, naive T cells and diversity fell while effector/memory populations rose. Larger post-nadir TCR diversity loss correlated inversely with survival in deceased patients. Survival link was tested only in deceased patients; proton benefit remains a possibility.

The CDR3 has 15 residues. Germline values: CDR1 MGHRA, CDR2 YSYEKL. V was trimmed by 0 bases and J by 1 base, leaving 7 bases between them. Some clones are missing from TCRdb's copy, which holds only in-frame ones; the method was immunoSEQ multiplex PCR. The table lists 35,000 to 50,000 clones, around 83% of them singletons. V and J are TRBV4-1 and TRBJ1-3; TRBD1 might be the D (5 bases). The source was peripheral blood, collected from a patient treated with proton-based radiotherapy. This receptor was taken from a woman aged 70-85 years with pancreatic cancer. The DNA for the CDR3 is TGCGCCAGCAGCCAAGATGCAGGGTCTGGAAACACCATATATTTT. Its protein product is CASSQDAGSGNTIYF.